Listed below are T cell receptor beta chains from one sample, sequenced in a study of graft-versus-host responses after intestinal transplantation. The assay was immunoSEQ multiplex PCR, and TCRdb's table has in-frame clones only and misses some. This table has more than 25,000 clones, around 94% appearing once. The specimen was PBMCs, collected 30 days after intestinal transplant. The receptors originated from a human patient who received an intestinal transplant, so some T cells may come from the graft donor. CDR3s include the opening cysteine and the closing phenylalanine or tryptophan. The D gene is left open where the match is weak. Size tells how often a clone was seen (once, few, many) or the class of an expanded clone, and some rows leave it out.

>-|TRBJ1-5|-|TRBV7-9
TGTGCCAGCAGCTTGAAAGGTCAGCCCCAGCATTTT
CASSLKGQPQHF
>-|TRBJ1-5|TRBD1|TRBV11-2
TGTGCCAGCAGCTACGGGACAGGCAGCAATCAGCCCCAGCATTTT
CASSYGTGSNQPQHF
>-|TRBJ2-5|-|TRBV6-1
TGTGCCAGCAGTGAGGGGGACCTTTGGGCCGAAGAGACCCAGTACTTC
CASSEGDLWAEETQYF
>-|TRBJ1-6|TRBD1|TRBV5-5
TGTGCCAGCTCCGGGACAGATAATTCACCCCTCCACTTT
CASSGTDNSPLHF
>-|TRBJ2-5|-|TRBV7-8
TGTGCCAGCACTCGTAGAAAGGAGCAAGAGACCCAGTACTTC
CASTRRKEQETQYF
>-|TRBJ2-1|TRBD2|TRBV6-1
TGTGCCAGCAGCCAGCGGGAGGGGGCCTACAATGAGCAGTTCTTC
CASSQREGAYNEQFF
>-|TRBJ2-3|TRBD2|TRBV4-3
TGCGCCAGCAGCCAAGATCGAGGAGGGACTAGCGGGATCACAGATACGCAGTATTTT
CASSQDRGGTSGITDTQYF
>-|TRBJ2-2|-|TRBV6-5
TGTGCCAGCACTAGGGGTCCGGACACCGGGGAGCTGTTTTTT
CASTRGPDTGELFF
>-|TRBJ2-1|-|TRBV13
TGTGCCAGCAGCACCCGACGCGAGCTCCATGAGCAGTTCTTC
CASSTRRELHEQFF
>-|TRBJ1-1|-|TRBV6-5
TGTGCCAGCAGTTACACACTATTCACTGAAGCTTTCTTT
CASSYTLFTEAFF
>-|TRBJ2-7|TRBD1|TRBV28
TGTGCCAGCAGTTCAACAGGGGTTAGGGAGCAGTACTTC
CASSSTGVREQYF
>-|TRBJ2-3|-|TRBV6-1
TGTGCCAGCAGGCTAGATACGCAGTATTTT
CASRLDTQYF
>-|TRBJ1-6|TRBD1|TRBV2
TGTGCCAGCACCCCCGGGACAGGGCGATATTCACCCCTCCACTTT
CASTPGTGRYSPLHF
>-|TRBJ2-7|-|TRBV19
TGTGCCAGTAGTCTTAAGACAAGACCCTACGAGCAGTACTTC
CASSLKTRPYEQYF
>-|TRBJ2-7|TRBD1|TRBV12-5
TGTGCTAGTGGTTTCGTGCGGACAGGGGGCATGTACGAGCAGTACTTC
CASGFVRTGGMYEQYF
>-|TRBJ1-1|-|TRBV4-1
TGCGCCAGCAGCCAAGATCGGGGGAACACTGAAGCTTTCTTT
CASSQDRGNTEAFF
>-|TRBJ2-7|-|TRBV5-1
TGCGCCAGCAGTTCGGGGTATACCTACGAGCAGTACTTC
CASSSGYTYEQYF
>-|TRBJ2-4|TRBD2|TRBV6-4
TGTGCCAGCAGGAAAGGACTAGCCGGAACCAAAAACATTCAGTACTTC
CASRKGLAGTKNIQYF
>-|TRBJ2-1|-|TRBV7-9
TGTGCCAGCAGCCCGGACTTTCCAACCTACAATGAGCAGTTCTTC
CASSPDFPTYNEQFF
>-|TRBJ1-5|TRBD1|TRBV7-2
TGTGCCAGCAGCGGGAGGGGCAGGGGGAAGGACAATCAGCCCCAGCATTTT
CASSGRGRGKDNQPQHF
>-|TRBJ2-1|TRBD2|TRBV19
TGTGCCAGTAGTATCGGGACTAGCGGGATGAATGAGCAGTTCTTC
CASSIGTSGMNEQFF
>once|TRBJ2-7|TRBD2|TRBV7-3
TGTGCCAGCAGCCCCATCTTTGCGGGAGTGGGAGAGCAGTACTTC
CASSPIFAGVGEQYF